The 2 T cell receptor beta chains reported below all come from one sample, sequenced in a study of CD8 T cells in ankylosing spondylitis. TCRdb re-analysed the 5' RACE reads in MiXCR, keeping a single row per CDR3 protein. The sample includes 200,000 to 250,000 distinct CDR3 sequences, around 10% of them seen just once. Material: blood, either unsorted or a sorted T cell fraction (not recorded which). These receptors came from a male donor with ankylosing spondylitis or in good health (not recorded which).

The sample holds many counts of this clonotype. The chain joins TRBV12-3 or TRBV12-4 to TRBJ1-2; D is ambiguous. Trimming took off 7 bases at V and 8 bases at J, with 20 bases between the two ends. This CDR3 comprises 14 residues. CDR3 residues: CASTTSRRLAGYTF. In DNA form, the CDR3 reads TGTGCCAGCACCACATCGCGGCGACTAGCGGGCTACACCTTC.

This clonotype has more than one count but fewer than ten. The chain couples TRBV3-1 to TRBJ2-7; 10 positions match TRBD1. From germline, CDR1 is LGHDT and CDR2 YNNKEL (reference sequence). J gave up 2 bases and V 3 bases, and 13 bases lay outside the gene matches. This CDR3 region has 18 residues. Here the CDR3 reads CASSHDLPGQGTAYEQYF. The CDR3 nucleotides are TGTGCCAGCAGCCACGATCTACCGGGACAGGGGACCGCCTACGAGCAGTACTTC.